Each of the 32 T cell receptor beta chains below was sequenced from the same sample in a study of blood T cell repertoires in COVID-19. The repertoire was sequenced with immunoSEQ multiplex PCR; TCRdb's copy has only in-frame clones and lacks some. Altogether about 270,000 clones are present, around 86% being singletons, with the ten largest covering around 2.4%. Input material: PBMCs or T cells enriched from blood (not recorded which). Every receptor here comes from a woman aged 18-29 years who had recovered from COVID-19.

V is TRBV28 and J is TRBJ1-2; the match to TRBD1 covers 8 bases. J was trimmed by 0 bases and V by 4 bases; bases with no gene match: 1. There are 14 residues in the CDR3. Germline V gene lookup returns CDR1 MDHEN and CDR2 SYDVKM. The CDR3, as DNA: TGTGCCAGCAGTTCGGACAGGGCTAACTATGGCTACACCTTC. As protein: CASSSDRANYGYTF.

The chain uses TRBV6-4 and TRBJ1-6, with TRBD1 matching over 7 bases. After removal of 5 bases from V and 14 bases from J, the junction contained 6 bases not matched to a gene. Germline loops: CDR1 MRHNA, CDR2 SNTAGT. CDR3 length: 12 residues. The CDR3 bases are TGTGCCAGCAGTCCGGACAGGTTGGCCCTCCACTTT. Encoded protein: CASSPDRLALHF.

The chain uses TRBV2 and TRBJ2-1; 7 positions agree with TRBD2. Germline V CDR1 and CDR2: SNHLY, FYNNEI. V trimming: 4 bases; J trimming: 15 bases; junction bases outside the gene matches: 12. The CDR3 has 13 amino acids. CDR3: CASSGGGGLWVFF. The CDR3 coding sequence is TGTGCCAGCAGTGGTGGGGGGGGACTTTGGGTGTTCTTC.

The chain uses TRBV6-1 and TRBJ1-6; the match to TRBD1 covers 8 bases. The CDR3 consists of 15 residues. J lost 8 bases, V lost 1 base, and 4 bases had no gene match. Germline V gene sequence: CDR1 MNHNS, CDR2 SASEGT. For the CDR3, the DNA is TGTGCCAGCAGTGAAGGCGGGACAGGTTATTCACCCCTCCACTTT. It codes for CASSEGGTGYSPLHF.

CDR3 region: CAWSVRVEGQPQHF. The DNA of the CDR3 is TGTGCCTGGAGTGTACGCGTGGAGGGTCAGCCCCAGCATTTT. V and J are TRBV30 and TRBJ1-5; no clear D gene. V lost 0 bases and J lost 6, with 12 bases in between. The germline CDR1 and CDR2 sequences are GTSNPN and SVGIG (reference sequence). This CDR3 spans 14 amino acids.

The chain couples TRBV12-5 to TRBJ2-1; weak D call: TRBD2 (5 bases). V was shortened by 1 base and J by 3 bases, with 7 bases between the two germline ends. The CDR3 spans 14 residues. Germline assignment: CDR1 LGHNT and CDR2 FRNRAP. Here the CDR3 reads CASGLGELYNEQFF. The CDR3 DNA reads TGTGCTAGTGGTTTGGGGGAGCTCTACAATGAGCAGTTCTTC.

The chain links TRBV5-8 to TRBJ1-2; 9 bases fit TRBD1. Germline assignment: CDR1 SGHTS and CDR2 YDEGEE. V was pared by 2 bases and J by 6 bases, with 8 bases of the junction left unmatched. This CDR3 region has 15 residues. CDR3 sequence reads: CASSLTGTGYDGYTF. CDR3 bases: TGTGCCAGCAGCTTAACCGGGACAGGGTATGATGGCTACACCTTC.

The CDR3 region is CASSAGDFYGYTF. CDR3 sequence (DNA): TGTGCCAGCAGTGCGGGGGACTTCTATGGCTACACCTTC. The rearrangement links TRBV2 to TRBJ1-2; D is possibly TRBD1 (5 bases). The CDR3 extends over 13 amino acids. V lost 4 bases and J lost 4, with 10 bases in between. Germline CDR1 SNHLY, CDR2 FYNNEI.

The chain is built from TRBV29-1 and TRBJ1-2; tentatively, D is TRBD1 (6 bases). The CDR3 length is 13 residues. Trimming took off 6 bases at V and 7 bases at J, with 18 bases between the two ends. From germline, CDR1 is SQVTM and CDR2 ANQGSEA. CDR3 nucleotides: TGCAGCGTCGAGACTACAGGGAAAGCTGGCTACACCTTC. Amino acids: CSVETTGKAGYTF.

J is TRBJ2-1 and V is TRBV12-3 or TRBV12-4, with 9 positions matching TRBD1. The CDR3 loop spans 11 amino acids. Germline trimming cut 7 bases from V and 14 bases from J; bases unmatched to any gene: 6. CDR3 region: CASNPGQGKFF. The DNA for the CDR3 is TGTGCCAGCAATCCGGGACAGGGAAAGTTCTTC.

This sequence joins TRBV9 and TRBJ2-1, with D perhaps matching TRBD1 (6 bases). V gave up 0 bases and J gave up 5 bases, with 12 bases separating them. Germline V lookup: CDR1 SGDLS, CDR2 YYNGEE. This CDR3 comprises 15 residues. As DNA, the CDR3 is TGTGCCAGCAGCGTAGGTTCGAGGACAGACAATGAGCAGTTCTTC. Protein product: CASSVGSRTDNEQFF.

The chain recombines TRBV5-1 with TRBJ2-7, with TRBD2 matching 10 bases. CDR3 length: 14 residues. With 0 bases clipped from V and 6 bases from J, the junction kept 3 bases outside the gene matches. Germline CDR1 and CDR2: SGHRS and YFSETQ. The CDR3 DNA is TGCGCCAGCAGCTTGGCTAGCGGGAGTGGCGAGCAGTACTTC. The encoded protein is CASSLASGSGEQYF.

V usage is TRBV7-2 and J usage is TRBJ2-2, with 7 bases matching TRBD1. Germline CDR1 and CDR2: SGHTA and FQGNSA. J lost 6 bases, V lost 3 bases, and 10 bases had no gene match. The CDR3 runs 16 residues. Here the CDR3 DNA reads TGTGCCAGCAGCTTTGAGGCTAGGGGGCACGCCGGGGAGCTGTTTTTT. Its protein product is CASSFEARGHAGELFF.

The chain links TRBV10-1 to TRBJ2-2; 10 bases agree with TRBD2. The V and J ends lost 0 bases and 9 bases, in that order; junction bases with no gene match: 4. Germline loops: CDR1 WNHNN, CDR2 SYGVQD (reference sequence). The CDR3 spans 15 residues. In DNA form, the CDR3 reads TGCGCCAGCAGTGAGTCCCTAGCGGGAGATAGGGAGCTGTTTTTT. As protein: CASSESLAGDRELFF.

V and J are TRBV2 and TRBJ1-5, with D unclear. Germline loops: CDR1 SNHLY, CDR2 FYNNEI. V lost 6 bases and J lost 0, with 21 bases in between. The CDR3 length is 18 residues. The CDR3 DNA reads TGTGCCAGCAGCCCCTACTGGGCCGGGAGTTATAGCAATCAGCCCCAGCATTTT. Translating gives CASSPYWAGSYSNQPQHF.

This rearrangement joins TRBV7-3 to TRBJ2-1; tentative D call: TRBD1 (6 bases). The CDR3 runs to 13 residues. Germline V gene sequence: CDR1 SGHTA, CDR2 FQGTGA. V was shortened by 4 bases and J by 9 bases, with 13 bases between the two germline ends. The CDR3 reads CASSWGQFGEQFF. CDR3 DNA sequence: TGTGCCAGCAGCTGGGGACAATTCGGTGAGCAGTTCTTC.

This chain joins TRBV7-9 and TRBJ2-1, with a tentative D call TRBD1 (6 bases). The germline V gene has CDR1 SEHNR and CDR2 FQNEAQ (reference sequence). V dropped 5 bases and J dropped 4 bases, with 15 bases sitting between them. The CDR3 is made up of 15 amino acids. CDR3 in amino acids: CASSPGHPKYNEQFF. CDR3 in DNA: TGTGCCAGCAGCCCGGGACACCCGAAATACAATGAGCAGTTCTTC.

This clone was seen a few times. The CDR3 nucleotides are TGCGCCAGCAGCTTTTCGGGGTCTGGTACTGAAGCTTTCTTT. As protein: CASSFSGSGTEAFF. V usage is TRBV5-1 and J usage is TRBJ1-1; D remains unclear. Germline loops: CDR1 SGHRS, CDR2 YFSETQ. This CDR3 is built from 14 residues. The V end lost 2 bases, the J end lost 5 bases, and 13 bases lay between the germline ends.

The V call is TRBV5-6, the J call TRBJ2-5; D gene unclear. V lost 0 bases, J lost 1 base, and 10 bases lay in between. Germline-derived CDR1 and CDR2 are SGHDT and YYEEEE. The CDR3 covers 15 residues. Written as DNA, the CDR3 is TGTGCCAGCAGCTTGGCCAACAGCCCCCAAGAGACCCAGTACTTC. It yields the protein CASSLANSPQETQYF.

The chain carries TRBV11-2 and TRBJ2-7; the D is unclear. Germline assignment: CDR1 SGHAT and CDR2 FQNNGV. This CDR3 has 12 amino acids. V lost 1 base to trimming and J lost 1 base, with 2 bases between them. The CDR3: CASSLASYEQYF. The CDR3 DNA reads TGTGCCAGCAGCTTAGCGTCCTACGAGCAGTACTTC.

The DNA of the CDR3 is TGTGCCAGCAGCCAAGGGACAGGGGGAAGGACCGGGGAGCTGTTTTTT. It specifies CASSQGTGGRTGELFF. J is TRBJ2-2 and V is TRBV7-7; 11 bases match TRBD1. V was pared by 5 bases and J by 5 bases, with 7 bases of the junction left unmatched. The CDR3 has 16 amino acids. The germline gives CDR1 SSHAT, CDR2 FNYEAQ (reference sequence). Combining the CDR3 with reference TRBV7-7 and TRBJ2-2 gives the whole variable domain GAGVSQSPRYKVTKRGQDVTLRCDPISSHATLYWYQQALGQGPEFLTYFNYEAQPDKSGLPSDRFSAERPEGSISTLTIQRTEQRDSAMYRCASSQGTGGRTGELFFGEGSRLTVL.

The chain joins TRBV15 to TRBJ2-2; TRBD1 matches at 8 bases. The V and J ends lost 3 bases and 5 bases, in that order; junction bases with no gene match: 8. The CDR3 sequence is 16 residues long. CDR1 and CDR2 (germline): LNHNV, YYDKDF (reference sequence). The CDR3 loop is CATSRERQGRTGELFF. CDR3 nucleotides: TGTGCCACCAGCAGGGAAAGACAGGGGAGGACCGGGGAGCTGTTTTTT.

The chain is built from TRBV14 and TRBJ2-1, with D possibly matching TRBD2 (7 bases). This CDR3 region has 20 residues. The V and J ends lost 4 bases and 2 bases respectively, with 27 bases between them. Germline values: CDR1 SGHDN, CDR2 FVKESK. CDR3: CASSPYSDWRGRTPYNEQFF. For the CDR3, the DNA is TGTGCCAGCAGCCCTTATTCGGACTGGCGGGGGCGAACCCCCTACAATGAGCAGTTCTTC.

The V call is TRBV7-2, the J call TRBJ1-5; D is possibly TRBD1 (6 bases). The germline V gene has CDR1 SGHTA and CDR2 FQGNSA. The length of the CDR3 is 12 residues. Trimming took off 7 bases at V and 7 bases at J, with 11 bases between the two ends. The CDR3 DNA is TGTGCCAGCAAAAGGCAGGGGCAGCCCCAGCATTTT. As protein: CASKRQGQPQHF. Using reference TRBV7-2 and TRBJ1-5 for the parts outside the CDR3, the full variable domain is GAGVSQSPSNKVTEKGKDVELRCDPISGHTALYWYRQSLGQGLEFLIYFQGNSAPDKSGLPSDRFSAERTGGSVSTLTIQRTQQEDSAVYLCASKRQGQPQHFGDGTRLSIL.

The V and J genes are TRBV7-2 and TRBJ2-3; D is possibly TRBD1 (6 bases). V shed 6 bases and J shed 7 bases, with 17 bases lying between them. Germline V lookup: CDR1 SGHTA, CDR2 FQGNSA. This CDR3 contains 14 residues. DNA for the CDR3: TGTGCCAGCAGGACAGACACAGGGTCAAATACGCAGTATTTT. This encodes CASRTDTGSNTQYF. The entire variable domain, with the rest obtained from reference TRBV7-2 and TRBJ2-3, is as follows: GAGVSQSPSNKVTEKGKDVELRCDPISGHTALYWYRQSLGQGLEFLIYFQGNSAPDKSGLPSDRFSAERTGGSVSTLTIQRTQQEDSAVYLCASRTDTGSNTQYFGPGTRLTVL.

In regard to this clone: Other nucleotide sequences in the sample specify the same CDR3. The J gene is TRBJ1-2, the V gene TRBV2, with TRBD1 identical over 7 bases. The CDR3 extends over 13 amino acids. Germline-derived CDR1 and CDR2 are SNHLY and FYNNEI. Unmatched junction bases numbered 3, after V lost 4 bases and J lost 4 bases. The CDR3 spells CASSVGTAYGYTF. For the CDR3, the DNA is TGTGCCAGCAGTGTGGGGACAGCCTATGGCTACACCTTC.

The CDR3 sequence is CASSIGLAGYLGNEQFF. The CDR3 DNA reads as TGCGCCAGCAGCATCGGACTAGCGGGTTATCTAGGTAATGAGCAGTTCTTC. The chain couples TRBV5-1 to TRBJ2-1; 11 nucleotides agree with TRBD2. J gave up 7 bases and V 4 bases, and 13 bases lay outside the gene matches. Germline V gene lookup returns CDR1 SGHRS and CDR2 YFSETQ. This CDR3 has 17 residues.

The chain carries TRBV13 and TRBJ2-1; a possible D gene is TRBD1 (8 bases). Germline CDR1 and CDR2: PRHDT and FYEKMQ (reference sequence). Trimming stripped 0 bases from V and 4 bases from J, with 10 bases between. CDR3 size: 15 residues. The CDR3 region is CASSLGQGGYNEQFF. CDR3 bases: TGTGCCAGCAGCTTAGGACAGGGGGGGTACAATGAGCAGTTCTTC.

V gene TRBV9 combines with J gene TRBJ2-7; 10 bases agree with TRBD1. Trimming cost V 3 bases and J 4 bases; bases outside gene matches: 7. CDR1 is SGDLS and CDR2 is YYNGEE in the germline V gene. This CDR3 is built from 15 residues. The CDR3: CASSERGQGTYEQYF. In DNA form, the CDR3 reads TGTGCCAGCAGCGAGAGGGGACAGGGGACGTACGAGCAGTACTTC.

This chain links TRBV24-1 with TRBJ1-2, with D unclear. Germline CDR1 and CDR2: KGHDR and SFDVKD. The V end was cut by 11 bases, the J end by 3 bases, with 27 bases between. This CDR3 is built from 17 residues. The CDR3 sequence: CASVPSEVLTEDYGYTF. CDR3 DNA: TGTGCCAGCGTCCCCTCGGAAGTCCTGACGGAGGACTATGGCTACACCTTC.

The genes are TRBV19 and TRBJ2-1; no reliable D call. In germline, CDR1 is LNHDA, CDR2 SQIVND (reference sequence). This CDR3 is 14 amino acids long. With 1 base removed from V and 5 bases from J, the gap between germline ends came to 9 bases. CDR3 DNA sequence: TGTGCCAGTAGTATAGTGGGCAGCCACAATGAGCAGTTCTTC. This sequence encodes CASSIVGSHNEQFF. The whole variable domain, remainder taken from reference TRBV19 and TRBJ2-1, is DGGITQSPKYLFRKEGQNVTLSCEQNLNHDAMYWYRQDPGQGLRLIYYSQIVNDFQKGDIAEGYSVSREKKESFPLTVTSAQKNPTAFYLCASSIVGSHNEQFFGPGTRLTVL.

The V gene is TRBV5-6, the J gene TRBJ2-5; no definite D call. Germline V lookup: CDR1 SGHDT, CDR2 YYEEEE. This CDR3 has 15 amino acids. Trimming shortened V by 4 bases and J by 0 bases, and 13 bases separated the two germline ends. Written as DNA, the CDR3 is TGTGCCAGCAGCCCTGGGCTCAATGACCAAGAGACCCAGTACTTC. It yields the protein CASSPGLNDQETQYF.